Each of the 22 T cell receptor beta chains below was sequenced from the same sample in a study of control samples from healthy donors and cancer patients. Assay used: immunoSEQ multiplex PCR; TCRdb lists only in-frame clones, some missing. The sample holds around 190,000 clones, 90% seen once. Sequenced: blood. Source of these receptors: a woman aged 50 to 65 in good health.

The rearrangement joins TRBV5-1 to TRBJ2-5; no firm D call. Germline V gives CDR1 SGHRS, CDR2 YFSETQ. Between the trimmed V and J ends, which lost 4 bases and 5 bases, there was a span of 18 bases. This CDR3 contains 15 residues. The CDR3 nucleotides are TGCGCCAGCAGCCTGGACGGTGATGCGGCGGAGACCCAGTACTTC. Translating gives CASSLDGDAAETQYF.

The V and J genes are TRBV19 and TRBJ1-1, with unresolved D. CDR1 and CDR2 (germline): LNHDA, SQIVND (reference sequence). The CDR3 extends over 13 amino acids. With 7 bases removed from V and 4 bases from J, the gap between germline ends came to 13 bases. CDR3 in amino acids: CASKVGVPTEAFF. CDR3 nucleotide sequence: TGTGCCAGTAAAGTTGGGGTCCCCACTGAAGCTTTCTTT.

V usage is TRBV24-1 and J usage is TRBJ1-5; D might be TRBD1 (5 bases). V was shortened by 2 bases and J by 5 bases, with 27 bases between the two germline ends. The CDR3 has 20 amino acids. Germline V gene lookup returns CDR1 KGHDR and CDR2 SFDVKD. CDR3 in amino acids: CATSDSGAPSATWGDQPQHF. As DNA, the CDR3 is TGTGCCACCAGTGATTCTGGGGCTCCGAGTGCTACATGGGGGGATCAGCCCCAGCATTTT.

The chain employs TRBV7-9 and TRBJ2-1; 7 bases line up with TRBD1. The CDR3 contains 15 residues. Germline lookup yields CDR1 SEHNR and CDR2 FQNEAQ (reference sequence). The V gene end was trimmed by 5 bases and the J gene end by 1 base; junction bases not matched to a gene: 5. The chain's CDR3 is CASSDRQGSYNEQFF. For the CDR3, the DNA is TGTGCCAGCAGCGACAGACAGGGATCCTACAATGAGCAGTTCTTC.

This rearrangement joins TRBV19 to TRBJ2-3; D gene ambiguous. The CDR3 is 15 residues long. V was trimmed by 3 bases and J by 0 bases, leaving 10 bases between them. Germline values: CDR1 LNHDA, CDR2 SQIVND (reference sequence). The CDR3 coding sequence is TGTGCCAGTAGTATTGGGCCCTTTAGCACAGATACGCAGTATTTT. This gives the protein CASSIGPFSTDTQYF.

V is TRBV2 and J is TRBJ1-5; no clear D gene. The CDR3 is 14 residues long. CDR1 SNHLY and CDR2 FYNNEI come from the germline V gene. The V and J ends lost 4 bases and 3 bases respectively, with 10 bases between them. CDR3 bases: TGTGCCAGCAGTGGGGTTAGAGACAATCAGCCCCAGCATTTT. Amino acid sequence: CASSGVRDNQPQHF.

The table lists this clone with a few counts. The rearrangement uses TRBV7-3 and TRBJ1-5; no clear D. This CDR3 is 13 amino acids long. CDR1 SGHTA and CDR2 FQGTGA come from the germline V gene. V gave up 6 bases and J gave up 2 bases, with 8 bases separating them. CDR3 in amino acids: CASRAAGNQPQHF. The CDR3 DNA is TGTGCCAGCAGGGCCGCGGGCAATCAGCCCCAGCATTTT.

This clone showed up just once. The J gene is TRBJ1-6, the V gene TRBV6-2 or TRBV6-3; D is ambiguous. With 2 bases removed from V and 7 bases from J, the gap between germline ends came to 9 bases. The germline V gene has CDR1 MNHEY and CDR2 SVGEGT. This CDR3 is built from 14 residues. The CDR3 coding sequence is TGTGCCAGCAGTTACGTCGTCACGAATTCACCCCTCCACTTT. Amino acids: CASSYVVTNSPLHF.

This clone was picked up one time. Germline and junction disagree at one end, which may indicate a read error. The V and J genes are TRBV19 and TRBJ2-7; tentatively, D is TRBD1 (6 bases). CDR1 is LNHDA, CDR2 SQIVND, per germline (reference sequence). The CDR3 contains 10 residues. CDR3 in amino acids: CASSPRTESF. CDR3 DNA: TGTGCCAGTAGTCCCAGGACAGAAAGCTTC.

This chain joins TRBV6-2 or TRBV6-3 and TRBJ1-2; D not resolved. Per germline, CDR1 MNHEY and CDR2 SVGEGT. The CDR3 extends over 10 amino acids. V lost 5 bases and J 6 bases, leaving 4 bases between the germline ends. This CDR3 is CASSSDGYTF. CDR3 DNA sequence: TGTGCCAGCAGTAGCGATGGCTACACCTTC.

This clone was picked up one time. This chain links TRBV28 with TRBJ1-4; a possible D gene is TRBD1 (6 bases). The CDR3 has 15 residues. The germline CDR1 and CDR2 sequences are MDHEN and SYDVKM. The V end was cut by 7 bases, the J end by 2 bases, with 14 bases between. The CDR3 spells CASNEGGITNEKLFF. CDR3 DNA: TGTGCCAGCAACGAAGGGGGTATTACTAATGAAAAACTGTTTTTT.

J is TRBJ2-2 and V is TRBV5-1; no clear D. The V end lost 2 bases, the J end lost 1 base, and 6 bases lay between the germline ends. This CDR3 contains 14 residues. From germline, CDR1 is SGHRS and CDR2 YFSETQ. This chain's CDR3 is CASSFAVNTGELFF. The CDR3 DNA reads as TGCGCCAGCAGCTTTGCGGTGAACACCGGGGAGCTGTTTTTT.

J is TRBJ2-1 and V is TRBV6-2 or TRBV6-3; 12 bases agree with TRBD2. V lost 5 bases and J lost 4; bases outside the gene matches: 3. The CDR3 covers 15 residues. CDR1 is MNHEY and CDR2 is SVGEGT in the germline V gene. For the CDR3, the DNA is TGTGCCAGCAGTCGACTAGCGGGAGCTTACAATGAGCAGTTCTTC. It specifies CASSRLAGAYNEQFF.

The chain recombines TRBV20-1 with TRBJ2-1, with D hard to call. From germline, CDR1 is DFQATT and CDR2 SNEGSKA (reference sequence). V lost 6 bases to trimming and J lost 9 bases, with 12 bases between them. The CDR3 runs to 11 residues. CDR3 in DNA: TGCAGTGCCACTTTCTCCACTGAGCAGTTCTTC. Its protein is CSATFSTEQFF.

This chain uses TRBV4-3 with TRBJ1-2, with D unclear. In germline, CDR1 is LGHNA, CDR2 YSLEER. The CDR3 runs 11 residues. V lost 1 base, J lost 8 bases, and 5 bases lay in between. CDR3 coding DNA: TGCGCCAGCAGCCAAGCTAGCGGCTACACCTTC. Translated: CASSQASGYTF.

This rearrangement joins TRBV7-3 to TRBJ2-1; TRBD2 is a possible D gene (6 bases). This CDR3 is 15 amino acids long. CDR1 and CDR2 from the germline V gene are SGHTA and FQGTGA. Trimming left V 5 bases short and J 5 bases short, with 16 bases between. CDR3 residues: CASSIALALHNEQFF. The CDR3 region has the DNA TGTGCCAGCAGCATCGCGCTAGCGCTCCACAATGAGCAGTTCTTC.

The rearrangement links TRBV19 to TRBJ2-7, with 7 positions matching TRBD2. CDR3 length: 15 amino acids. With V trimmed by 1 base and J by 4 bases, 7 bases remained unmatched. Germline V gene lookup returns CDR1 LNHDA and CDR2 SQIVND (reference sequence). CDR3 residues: CASSIAAGVWYEQYF. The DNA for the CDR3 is TGTGCCAGTAGTATAGCGGCGGGAGTATGGTACGAGCAGTACTTC.

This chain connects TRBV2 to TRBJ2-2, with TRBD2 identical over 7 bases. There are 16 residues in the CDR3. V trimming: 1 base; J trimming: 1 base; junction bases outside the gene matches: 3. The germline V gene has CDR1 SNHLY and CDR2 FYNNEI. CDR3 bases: TGTGCCAGCAGTGAAGGCCTAGCGGTGAACACCGGGGAGCTGTTTTTT. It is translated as CASSEGLAVNTGELFF.

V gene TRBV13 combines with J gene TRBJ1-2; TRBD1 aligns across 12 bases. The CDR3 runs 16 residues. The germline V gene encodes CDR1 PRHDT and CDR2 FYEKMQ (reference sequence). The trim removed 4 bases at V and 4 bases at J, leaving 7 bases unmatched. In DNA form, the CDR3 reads TGTGCCAGCAGCTCGGGACAGGGGGCAGTTTCCTATGGCTACACCTTC. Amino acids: CASSSGQGAVSYGYTF.

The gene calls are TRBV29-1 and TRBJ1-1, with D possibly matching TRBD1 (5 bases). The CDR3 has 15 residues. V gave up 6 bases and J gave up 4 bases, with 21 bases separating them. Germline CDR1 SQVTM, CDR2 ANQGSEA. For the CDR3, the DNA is TGCAGCGTCGTCGCGGGCCATATGGGGGGCACTGAAGCTTTCTTT. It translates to CSVVAGHMGGTEAFF.

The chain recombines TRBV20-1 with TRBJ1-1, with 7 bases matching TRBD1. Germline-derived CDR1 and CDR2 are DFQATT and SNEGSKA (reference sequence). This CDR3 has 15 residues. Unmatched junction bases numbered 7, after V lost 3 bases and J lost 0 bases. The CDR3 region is CSASRGQILNTEAFF. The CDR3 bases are TGCAGTGCTAGTCGGGGACAGATCCTGAACACTGAAGCTTTCTTT.

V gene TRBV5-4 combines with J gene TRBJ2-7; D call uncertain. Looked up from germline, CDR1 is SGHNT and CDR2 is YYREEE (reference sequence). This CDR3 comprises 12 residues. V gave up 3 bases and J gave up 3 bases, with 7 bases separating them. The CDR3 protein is CASSSANYEQYF. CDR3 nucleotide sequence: TGTGCCAGCAGCTCGGCTAACTACGAGCAGTACTTC.